These T cell receptor beta chains were read from a single sample in a study of healthy donors' naive CD4 and CD8 T cells. TCRdb redid the calling of the reads with MiXCR, one entry per CDR3 protein. The sample lists about 180,000 distinct CDR3 sequences; about 70% were seen once. Sequenced input: naive CD4+ and CD8+ T cells sorted from blood, pooled from several donors. All receptors come from a pool of human donors in good health; the sample pools cells from several healthy donors. CDR3s include the opening cysteine and the closing phenylalanine or tryptophan. D genes are given only for firm matches. Clone size is stated in some rows and not others, as once, few, many or a class when expanded.

J	D	V	size	DNA	CDR3
TRBJ1-5	TRBD1	TRBV2	-	TGTGCCAGCAGTCCGGACAGGTTAAGCAATCAGCCCCAGCATTTT	CASSPDRLSNQPQHF
TRBJ2-2	TRBD2	TRBV27	-	TGTGCCAGCAGTTTAGTTTGGTCTAGCGGGAGTTGGGGCACCGGGGAGCTGTTTTTT	CASSLVWSSGSWGTGELFF
TRBJ1-2	-	TRBV4-3	few	TGCGCCAGCAGCCAAGTGGAGGGAGAGGAATATGGCTACACCTTC	CASSQVEGEEYGYTF
TRBJ2-7	TRBD1	TRBV29-1	-	TGCAGCGGACGGGGACAGTCCTACGAGCAGTACTTC	CSGRGQSYEQYF
TRBJ2-1	-	TRBV10-3	-	TGTGCCATCAGTGAGTCAGTTGGGACCAACTCCTACAATGAGCAGTTCTTC	CAISESVGTNSYNEQFF
TRBJ1-1	-	TRBV27	few	TGTGCCAGCAGTCCGCAGGGAGGGAACACTGAAGCTTTCTTT	CASSPQGGNTEAFF
TRBJ2-2	TRBD1	TRBV29-1	-	TGCAGCGTTCGACAGGGGTACACCGGGGAGCTGTTTTTT	CSVRQGYTGELFF
TRBJ2-6	-	TRBV29-1	-	TGCAGCGTAATGGGGGATTCTGGGGCCAACGTCCTGACTTTC	CSVMGDSGANVLTF
TRBJ2-7	TRBD1	TRBV12-3/TRBV12-4	few	TGTGCCAGCAGTCGAACCGGGACAGGGCCCTACGAGCAGTACTTC	CASSRTGTGPYEQYF
TRBJ2-3	-	TRBV6-2/TRBV6-3	-	TGTGCCAGCGTAAGGACACCCTCTGCAGATACGCAGTATTTT	CASVRTPSADTQYF
TRBJ2-1	TRBD2	TRBV19	-	TGTGCCAGTACCCTGTTGGGTAGCGGGAGGAATGAGCAGTTCTTC	CASTLLGSGRNEQFF
TRBJ2-7	TRBD2	TRBV10-2	-	TGCGCCAGCACTGGGACTAGCGGGAGTAAGGGCAACTACGAGCAGTACTTC	CASTGTSGSKGNYEQYF
TRBJ2-5	TRBD2	TRBV20-1	-	TGCAGTGCCAAACGGCGGGGGGGCCAACAAGAGACCCAGTACTTC	CSAKRRGGQQETQYF
TRBJ1-1	TRBD1	TRBV6-6	-	TGTGCCAGCAGTTATCGGGACAGGCCGAACACTGAAGCTTTCTTT	CASSYRDRPNTEAFF
TRBJ2-1	TRBD2	TRBV12-3/TRBV12-4	-	TGTGCCAGCAGACTAGCGGGGCGCGGCTATGAGCAGTTCTTC	CASRLAGRGYEQFF
TRBJ1-2	-	TRBV6-5	-	TGTGCCAGCACCCCACCGGGGGCGAGAAGCTATGGCTTATGCTACACCTTC	CASTPPGARSYGLCYTF
TRBJ1-1	-	TRBV11-3	-	TGTGCCAGCAGCTTAGCTCGGCCGGGGACTGAAGCTTTCTTT	CASSLARPGTEAFF
TRBJ2-3	-	TRBV29-1	-	TGCAGCGTTAGACCGAGCACAGATACGCAGTATTTT	CSVRPSTDTQYF
TRBJ2-1	TRBD2	TRBV29-1	-	TGCAGCGTAGGCCAGACTAGCGGGGGTTACAATGAGCAGTTCTTC	CSVGQTSGGYNEQFF
TRBJ1-2	-	TRBV7-9	-	TGTGCCAGCAGCTTAGAGCTAGGGGTCGCTGGCTACACCTTC	CASSLELGVAGYTF
TRBJ2-1	TRBD2	TRBV6-5	-	TGTGCCAGCAGTACCGGGAGGCACAATGAGCAGTTCTTC	CASSTGRHNEQFF
TRBJ2-1	TRBD2	TRBV5-4	-	TGTGCCAGCAGCTCCAGGAGCGGGAGGGCCAGGGGCAATGAGCAGTTCTTC	CASSSRSGRARGNEQFF
TRBJ1-1	-	TRBV12-3/TRBV12-4	-	TGTGCCAGCAGTTTAGAGCCGGGAGGGCTAGCTTTCTTT	CASSLEPGGLAFF
TRBJ1-2	TRBD1	TRBV11-2	-	TGTGCCAGCAGCCTACCGGACAGGGCATTGTACACCTTC	CASSLPDRALYTF
TRBJ2-1	-	TRBV19	many	TGTGCCAGTAGTAGGGACTTACACAATGAGCAGTTCTTC	CASSRDLHNEQFF
TRBJ2-1	-	TRBV27	-	TGTGCCATCACCAATAGTGACAGCTCCTACAATGAGCAGTTCTTC	CAITNSDSSYNEQFF
TRBJ2-2	TRBD2	TRBV6-2/TRBV6-3	-	TGTGCCAGCAGTTACACTCGACTAGCGGGAGCTACCGGGGAGCTGTTTTTT	CASSYTRLAGATGELFF
TRBJ1-2	-	TRBV19	once	TGTGCCAGTAGCCCGACAGGAATCTATGGCTACACCTTC	CASSPTGIYGYTF
TRBJ2-5	TRBD2	TRBV29-1	-	TGCAGCGCTCCTAGCGGGAGGTCCCAAGAGACCCAGTACTTC	CSAPSGRSQETQYF
TRBJ2-1	TRBD2	TRBV19	-	TGTGCCAGTAGTCGTCCTCGGACTAGCGGGAGTAATGAGCAGTTCTTC	CASSRPRTSGSNEQFF
TRBJ1-1	-	TRBV15	once	TGTGCCACCAGCCTTCCCGGACATCCCTATGAAGCTTTCTTT	CATSLPGHPYEAFF
TRBJ2-7	TRBD2	TRBV10-3	-	TGTGCCATCAACAGCAGGGGACTAGCGGGAGCCTACGAGCAGTACTTC	CAINSRGLAGAYEQYF
TRBJ2-5	TRBD1	TRBV19	-	TGTGCCAGTAGTCCCGAGGGACAGTTCCAAGAGACCCAGTACTTC	CASSPEGQFQETQYF
TRBJ1-2	TRBD1	TRBV6-5	-	TGTGCCAGCAGTAGATCAGGACAGGGTAACTATGGCTACACCTTC	CASSRSGQGNYGYTF
TRBJ1-1	TRBD1	TRBV18	-	TGTGCCAGCTCACAAATGAAGCAGGGGGAGAACACTGAAGCTTTCTTT	CASSQMKQGENTEAFF
TRBJ1-5	TRBD1	TRBV12-3/TRBV12-4	once	TGTGCCAGCAGTACACCGGGACAGGGGTGGGATCAGCCCCAGCATTTT	CASSTPGQGWDQPQHF
TRBJ1-6	-	TRBV2	-	TGTGCCAGCGGAGAGACTATGGATTCACCCCTCCACTTT	CASGETMDSPLHF
TRBJ2-5	-	TRBV12-3/TRBV12-4	-	TGTGCCAGCAGCCTTCCCACGAAAGAGACCCAGTACTTC	CASSLPTKETQYF
TRBJ1-2	-	TRBV29-1	-	TGCAGCGTTGTTTCCTCGGGAAACTATGGCTACACCTTC	CSVVSSGNYGYTF
TRBJ1-1	-	TRBV6-2/TRBV6-3	-	TGTGCCAGCAGTTCGACGAGAATCACTGAAGCTTTCTTT	CASSSTRITEAFF
TRBJ2-3	-	TRBV19	-	TGTGCCAGTACCCGTAGGCGGCTGGGAGATACGCAGTATTTT	CASTRRRLGDTQYF
TRBJ2-5	TRBD2	TRBV7-2	-	TGTGCCAGCAGCTTAGGGGCCGGGACTAGCGGGAGGGTATTGGAGACCCAGTACTTC	CASSLGAGTSGRVLETQYF
TRBJ2-5	TRBD2	TRBV7-2	-	TGTGCCAGCAGCTTGTTGATAGCGGGAGGGAAAGAGACCCAGTACTTC	CASSLLIAGGKETQYF
TRBJ1-6	-	TRBV6-1	-	TGTGCCAGCACCCTATTGGACTCTACTGCACCCCTCCACTTT	CASTLLDSTAPLHF
TRBJ2-5	-	TRBV7-2	-	TGTGCCAGCAGCTTAAGTAGCGGATTCTCGGAGACCCAGTACTTC	CASSLSSGFSETQYF
TRBJ2-3	TRBD2	TRBV6-6	-	TGTGCCAGCAGTTACAGGGGGACTAGCGGCACAGATACGCAGTATTTT	CASSYRGTSGTDTQYF
TRBJ2-1	TRBD2	TRBV29-1	-	TGCAGCGTTGGACTAGCGACATACAATGAGCAGTTCTTC	CSVGLATYNEQFF
TRBJ2-5	TRBD2	TRBV6-5	-	TGTGCCAGCAGTTACAGACGACTAGCGGTACACCAAGAGACCCAGTACTTT	CASSYRRLAVHQETQYF
TRBJ2-7	-	TRBV27	few	TGTGCCAGCAAAATGATGGACGCAAGTTACGAGCAGTACTTC	CASKMMDASYEQYF
TRBJ1-2	TRBD1	TRBV14	once	TGTGCCAGCAGCTCGACCGGGACAGGGGGCGTGGACTATGGCTACACCTTC	CASSSTGTGGVDYGYTF
TRBJ2-7	-	TRBV4-3	-	TGTGCCAGCAGCCAATTAGCGACAGCTCTCTACGAGCAGTACTTC	CASSQLATALYEQYF
TRBJ2-1	-	TRBV18	-	TGTGCCAGCTCACCCGTGGGACGGAGCAATGAGCAGTTCTTC	CASSPVGRSNEQFF
TRBJ1-2	-	TRBV20-1	-	TGCAGTGCTAGAGAAGGTTGGGACGGCTACACCTTC	CSAREGWDGYTF
TRBJ2-1	-	TRBV5-6	-	TGTGCCAGCAGCGGACCCCGGGACTACAATGAGCAGTTCTTC	CASSGPRDYNEQFF
TRBJ1-1	-	TRBV6-5	-	TGTGCCAGCAGTTATGAGGGGATGAACACTGAAGCTTTCTTT	CASSYEGMNTEAFF
TRBJ2-1	-	TRBV10-3	-	TGTGCCATCAGTGTCGGCAGCTCCTACAATGAGCAGTTCTTC	CAISVGSSYNEQFF
TRBJ2-1	TRBD2	TRBV29-1	few	TGCAGCGTCTGGACTAGCGGGGGCCCCAATGAGCAGTTCTTC	CSVWTSGGPNEQFF
TRBJ2-3	-	TRBV6-6	-	TGTGCCAGCAGACCGACGGGTGCGGTGGGCACAGATACGCAGTATTTT	CASRPTGAVGTDTQYF
TRBJ2-7	TRBD2	TRBV6-6	-	TGTGCCAGCAGTTACTCCGGGGGGACCTACGAGCAGTACTTC	CASSYSGGTYEQYF
TRBJ1-5	TRBD1	TRBV19	once	TGTGCCAGTAGTATCGGACAGGGGGCGGGCAATCAGCCCCAGCATTTT	CASSIGQGAGNQPQHF